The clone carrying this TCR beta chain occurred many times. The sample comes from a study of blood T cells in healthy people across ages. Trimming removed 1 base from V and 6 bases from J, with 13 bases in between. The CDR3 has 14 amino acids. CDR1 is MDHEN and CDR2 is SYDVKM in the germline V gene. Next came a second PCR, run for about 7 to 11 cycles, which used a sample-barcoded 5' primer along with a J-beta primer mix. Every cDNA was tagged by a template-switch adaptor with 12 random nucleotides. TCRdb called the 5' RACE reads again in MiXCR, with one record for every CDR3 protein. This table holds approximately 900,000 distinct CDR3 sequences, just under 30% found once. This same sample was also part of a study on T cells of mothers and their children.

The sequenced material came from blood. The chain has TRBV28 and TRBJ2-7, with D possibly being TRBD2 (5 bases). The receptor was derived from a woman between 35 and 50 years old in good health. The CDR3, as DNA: TGTGCCAGCAGTTTATTACGGGGAACTGCCGAGCAGTACTTC. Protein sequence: CASSLLRGTAEQYF.